Reported below is one TCR beta chain. Its antigen remains unidentified. Base qualities are not at hand, and no much larger clone is one base apart. CDR3 length: 14 amino acids, cysteine to phenylalanine. Of all the DNA, just the CDR3 is kept, 42 bases in frame from base 1. In the germline V gene, CDR1 corresponds to SGHAT and CDR2 to FQNNGV. Trimmed from V: 5 bases; trimmed from J: 2 bases; junction bases lacking a gene match: 5. The entry originates in a study of T cell responses to AZD1222 COVID-19 vaccine (dated by TCRdb to the early 2020s). Turning to the overall study: A total of approximately 230 trial participants underwent TCR sequencing, of whom roughly 210 received two doses of AZD1222 and about 26 received two doses of the MenACWY control vaccine. Enrollment into the trials was organized by age into subgroups of 18-55, 56-69 and 70-plus years, and those subgroups contained roughly 150, 30 and 60 TCR-sequenced participants, respectively. Study-level results and caveats: Conclusions about previously exposed vaccinees are limited because only six or seven AZD1222 recipients were SARS-CoV-2 seropositive at baseline. In the small 56-69-year group, the increase in depth fell short of significance, most likely because of low power. After two AZD1222 doses, both the breadth and the depth of spike-specific TCRs were significantly higher than at day 0 and than in MenACWY recipients. Participants were mostly white British and included more females than males, and it was suggested by the authors that clonal diversity may have been underestimated. Vaccine-associated CD4 TCRs spanned the whole spike protein, with dominant responses in regions 160-218 and 743-854. Epitopes outside the regions mutated in the B.1.351 and B.1.1.7 variants were reportedly recognized by nearly half of the unique spike-specific TCRs. Because no day 14 peak-response samples were available, the repertoires could be characterized only after the peak T cell response.

The CDR3 regions of human TCRbeta chains were analyzed by immunosequencing. In the authors' own workflow: TCRs in the repertoires were matched against a reference library of SARS-CoV-2-specific TCRs that had been generated with the MIRA antigen-specificity platform. Breadth was defined as the fraction of unique TCRs that were SARS-CoV-2-associated, and depth was defined as the fraction of total T cells that were SARS-CoV-2-associated. Using the MIRA data, each spike-specific TCR was assigned both to the spike region to which the TCR was reactive and to a CD4 or CD8 class. Log10-transformed breadth and depth values were compared by one-way ANOVA with Sidak's multiple comparisons tests. As stored in TCRdb, this immuneACCESS dataset retains in-frame rearrangements with V and J assigned. A fraction of the clones does not appear; measured against another copy, unresolved V genes explain less than half of the discrepancy, and the remainder lacks a known reason. V, J and clone size are those of that table, while D and trimming were read from the DNA. The sample has 210,000 or so clones on record, roughly 94% of them singletons. The top ten hold roughly 1.8% of the sample.

The time point label here, explained by the study, means: about 28 days (+/-7) after the second vaccine dose. Sample treatment or condition, as interpreted from the label and publication: meningococcal conjugate vaccine given as trial control. Samples from vaccinated people were obtained from the UK trials COV001 and COV002, which included a single-blind randomized controlled phase 2/3 trial of AZD1222 (ChAdOx1 nCoV-19) in healthy adults. For TCRbeta chain sequencing, PBMC samples from trial participants were taken at day 0 and at day 28 after the second dose. The receptor comes from an adult who received the MenACWY meningococcal vaccine as a control. Material: peripheral blood, obtained 28 days after the second dose of the MenACWY control vaccine. The chain couples TRBV11-2 to TRBJ2-7, with 8 bases matching TRBD1. The DNA reads as follows: TGTGCCAGCAGCCGTGACAGGGGCCCCTACGAGCAGTACTTC. This encodes CASSRDRGPYEQYF.